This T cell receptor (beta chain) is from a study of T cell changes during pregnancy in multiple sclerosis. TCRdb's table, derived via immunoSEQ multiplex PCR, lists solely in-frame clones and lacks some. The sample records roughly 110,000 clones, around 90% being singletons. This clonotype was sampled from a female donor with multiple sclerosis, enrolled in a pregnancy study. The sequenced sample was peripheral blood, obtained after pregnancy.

CDR3 nucleotides: TGTGCCAGCAGCCCTAACCCTGGACTAGCGGGAGGGAGCTCCTACGAGCAGTACTTC. Protein product: CASSPNPGLAGGSSYEQYF. This chain uses TRBV7-9 with TRBJ2-7; 15 nucleotides match TRBD2. The CDR3 length is 19 residues. Germline V lookup: CDR1 SEHNR, CDR2 FQNEAQ (reference sequence). The V and J ends lost 5 bases and 0 bases, in that order; junction bases with no gene match: 11.